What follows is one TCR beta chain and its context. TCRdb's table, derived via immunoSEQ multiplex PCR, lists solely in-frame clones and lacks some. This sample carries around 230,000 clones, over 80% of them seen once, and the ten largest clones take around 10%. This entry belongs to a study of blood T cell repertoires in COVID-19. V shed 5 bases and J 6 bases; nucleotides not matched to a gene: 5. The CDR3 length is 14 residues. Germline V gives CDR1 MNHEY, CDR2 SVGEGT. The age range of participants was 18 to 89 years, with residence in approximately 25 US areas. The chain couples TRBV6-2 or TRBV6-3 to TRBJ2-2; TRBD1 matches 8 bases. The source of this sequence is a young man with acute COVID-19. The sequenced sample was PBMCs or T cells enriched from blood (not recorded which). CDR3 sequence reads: CASSQGQVAGELFF. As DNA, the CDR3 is TGTGCCAGCAGTCAGGGACAGGTAGCCGGGGAGCTGTTTTTT.